The clone carrying this TCR beta chain has ten or more counts. This CDR3 spans 13 amino acids. From germline, CDR1 is SNHLY and CDR2 FYNNEI. Trimming took 6 bases from V and 5 from J, leaving 13 bases between them. Amplification targeted TCR beta CDR3 regions from RNA transcripts. HTBI primers were the set used in a first-round RT-PCR of the TCR CDR3. TCRdb used MiXCR to reprocess the multiplex PCR reads, holding one entry per CDR3 protein. The table has 650,000 to 750,000 distinct CDR3 sequences, approximately 14% seen once. PBMCs came from less than 11 ml fresh peripheral blood. This sample is part of a study of T cells in Graves' hyperthyroidism and ophthalmopathy.

This receptor was identified in a woman aged 18-29 years with Graves' hyperthyroidism. Sequenced: blood. V and J are TRBV2 and TRBJ2-5; D remains unclear. CDR3: CASSLRKGETQYF. CDR3 nucleotides: TGTGCCAGCAGCCTCAGGAAGGGTGAGACCCAGTACTTC.